The sample holds a few counts of the clone carrying this TCR beta chain. What it binds is not known. This entry comes from a study of cytomegalovirus exposure and HLA in healthy donors. Overall study findings and caveats: TCR beta sequences reportedly predicted the HLA-A and HLA-B alleles of most subjects accurately. Later analysis showed most CMV-associated TCR beta chains appearing HLA-restricted. Most TCR beta V segments were productive about 90% or about 30% of the time in an earlier analysis.

The CDR3 totals 13 residues. V shed 3 bases and J shed 5 bases, with 11 bases lying between them. Germline V lookup: CDR1 SGDLS, CDR2 YYNGEE. The PCR ran on 60 Vbeta and 13 Jbeta primers. Profiling relied on immunoSEQ multiplex PCR, and the TCRdb table lists in-frame clones only, not all of them. Of over 150,000 clones in the sample, over 70% were seen once. The chain links TRBV9 to TRBJ1-1, with D possibly TRBD1 on 6 matching bases. The source of this sequence is a woman in her fifties or sixties in good health and CMV-seropositive. What was sequenced was PBMCs. CDR3 DNA: TGTGCCAGCAGCGCACACAGGGAAACTGAAGCTTTCTTT. This codes for CASSAHRETEAFF.